These 25 T cell receptor beta chains originate from one sample sequenced in a study of cytomegalovirus exposure and HLA in healthy donors. The PCR employed 60 Vbeta primers together with 13 Jbeta primers. Produced via immunoSEQ multiplex PCR; TCRdb's table is partial and in-frame only. The table has some 150,000 clones, 80% seen once; the top ten hold about 9.6%. Sequencing was performed on PBMCs. The receptors were gathered from a young man in good health and CMV-seropositive.

V gene TRBV19 combines with J gene TRBJ2-3; 8 nucleotides agree with TRBD2. The V gene end was trimmed by 9 bases and the J gene end by 3 bases; junction bases not matched to a gene: 5. Germline CDR1 is LNHDA and CDR2 is SQIVND (reference sequence). The CDR3 has 13 amino acids. CDR3 nucleotide sequence: TGTGCCAGCTCGGGGGGGGCAACAGATACGCAGTATTTT. This codes for CASSGGATDTQYF.

This clone was detected only a few times. J is TRBJ1-1 and V is TRBV27, with 7 bases that match TRBD1. The length of the CDR3 is 15 residues. The germline V gene encodes CDR1 MNHEY and CDR2 SMNVEV (reference sequence). V dropped 2 bases and J dropped 1; count of bases not matched to a gene: 4. In DNA form, the CDR3 reads TGTGCCAGCAGTTTAAGCAGGGGGACGAACACTGAAGCTTTCTTT. It codes for CASSLSRGTNTEAFF.

The table lists this clone with a count of one. The chain employs TRBV4-1 and TRBJ1-4; possibly TRBD1 for D (5 bases). Trimming took 8 bases from V and 4 from J, leaving 11 bases between them. Per germline, CDR1 MGHRA and CDR2 YSYEKL. The CDR3 sequence is 13 residues long. CDR3 DNA: TGCGCCAGCGCCCCGGGGGGTAATGAAAAACTGTTTTTT. Translation gives CASAPGGNEKLFF.

As DNA, the CDR3 is TGTGCCACCAGCAGAGTTGGACAGGGGGCGCGTCAGACCCAGTACTTC. Translated, it gives CATSRVGQGARQTQYF. The J gene is TRBJ2-5, the V gene TRBV15; TRBD1 aligns across 11 bases. This CDR3 comprises 16 residues. Germline V gives CDR1 LNHNV, CDR2 YYDKDF (reference sequence). V lost 1 base to trimming and J lost 6 bases; unmatched junction nucleotides: 7.

This clone was detected once. The chain joins TRBV27 to TRBJ2-2; 13 bases fit TRBD2. The ends lost 3 bases at V and 5 bases at J; junction bases unmatched: 3. Germline V gene data show CDR1 as MNHEY and CDR2 as SMNVEV (reference sequence). The CDR3 loop spans 16 amino acids. The CDR3 sequence is CASSFLLAGGTGELFF. The CDR3 DNA is TGTGCCAGCAGTTTTTTACTAGCGGGAGGGACCGGGGAGCTGTTTTTT.

This clone was seen more than once but under ten times. The chain recombines TRBV9 with TRBJ2-1; D perhaps matches TRBD2 (7 bases). The V end lost 3 bases, the J end lost 2 bases, and 12 bases lay between the germline ends. Germline-derived CDR1 and CDR2 are SGDLS and YYNGEE. CDR3 length equals 15 residues. In DNA, the CDR3 is TGTGCCAGCAGCGCGGGCGGGGGCCCCTACAATGAGCAGTTCTTC. Protein: CASSAGGGPYNEQFF. The whole variable domain, remainder taken from reference TRBV9 and TRBJ2-1, is DSGVTQTPKHLITATGQRVTLRCSPRSGDLSVYWYQQSLDQGLQFLIQYYNGEERAKGNILERFSAQQFPDLHSELNLSSLELGDSALYFCASSAGGGPYNEQFFGPGTRLTVL.

This chain links TRBV9 with TRBJ1-1; no definite D call. Germline CDR1 and CDR2: SGDLS and YYNGEE. V was pared by 0 bases and J by 6 bases, with 12 bases between. There are 14 residues in the CDR3. CDR3: CASSVAPEAAEAFF. The CDR3 nucleotides are TGTGCCAGCAGCGTAGCTCCGGAGGCAGCTGAAGCTTTCTTT.

This clone was observed a few times. The chain combines TRBV18 with TRBJ2-2, with a possible D match to TRBD2 (5 bases). In germline, CDR1 is KGHSH, CDR2 LQKENI. Trimming cost V 3 bases and J 2 bases, with 13 bases left between them. The CDR3 runs 16 residues. The CDR3: CASSPYPTGNTGELFF. For the CDR3, the DNA is TGTGCCAGCTCACCTTATCCGACGGGAAACACCGGGGAGCTGTTTTTT.

The chain joins TRBV4-1 to TRBJ2-1, with 15 bases aligning to TRBD2. This CDR3 spans 15 amino acids. Trimming at V came to 4 bases and at J to 8 bases, leaving 3 bases not matched to a gene. Germline V gene lookup returns CDR1 MGHRA and CDR2 YSYEKL. The CDR3 nucleotides read TGCGCCAGCAGCCTCGGACTAGCGGGAGGGGATGAGCAGTTCTTC. Translated, it gives CASSLGLAGGDEQFF.

The chain couples TRBV30 to TRBJ1-4; 10 positions match TRBD1. The CDR3 extends over 13 amino acids. Losses at the gene ends were 3 bases for V and 10 bases for J; bases not matched to a gene: 5. From germline, CDR1 is GTSNPN and CDR2 SVGIG (reference sequence). The CDR3 DNA reads TGTGCCTGGAGCAGACAGGGGGCTTCAAAACTGTTTTTT. This gives the protein CAWSRQGASKLFF.

The V call is TRBV19, the J call TRBJ2-7; 7 bases map to TRBD1. CDR1 and CDR2 from the germline V gene are LNHDA and SQIVND (reference sequence). V was clipped by 6 bases and J by 3 bases; unmatched bases: 8. The CDR3 consists of 14 residues. CDR3 coding DNA: TGTGCCAGTAGGGGTCACCGGGACAGCTACGAGCAGTACTTC. Translated: CASRGHRDSYEQYF.

J is TRBJ1-4 and V is TRBV7-9; 7 nucleotides align to TRBD1. The CDR3 spans 14 residues. The V segment lost 3 bases and the J segment 4 bases; nucleotides outside the gene matches: 2. Germline assignment: CDR1 SEHNR and CDR2 FQNEAQ (reference sequence). The CDR3 nucleotides are TGTGCCAGCAGCTTCGGGACAGTTAATGAAAAACTGTTTTTT. Its protein product is CASSFGTVNEKLFF.

This chain connects TRBV5-1 to TRBJ2-7; 7 bases agree with TRBD1. The V gene's germline CDR1 is SGHRS and CDR2 YFSETQ. V lost 3 bases and J lost 2; bases outside the gene matches: 8. This CDR3 spans 15 amino acids. CDR3 sequence reads: CASSSLGQGAYEQYF. The CDR3 DNA follows: TGCGCCAGCAGCTCCTTGGGGCAGGGGGCCTACGAGCAGTACTTC.

The CDR3 bases are TGTGCCAGCAGCCTCTGGCCTGGAGAGACCCAGTACTTC. Protein sequence: CASSLWPGETQYF. The J gene is TRBJ2-5, the V gene TRBV7-9; D is undetermined. Germline V lookup: CDR1 SEHNR, CDR2 FQNEAQ (reference sequence). The CDR3 runs 13 residues. V shed 5 bases and J shed 4 bases, with 11 bases lying between them.

V gene TRBV4-3 combines with J gene TRBJ2-5; 7 bases agree with TRBD2. Germline loops: CDR1 LGHNA, CDR2 YSLEER. The CDR3 has 15 amino acids. Losses at the gene ends were 0 bases for V and 7 bases for J; bases not matched to a gene: 8. CDR3 loop: CASSQDAERGRTQYF. The DNA of the CDR3 is TGCGCCAGCAGCCAAGATGCCGAGCGGGGAAGGACCCAGTACTTC.

This clone was recorded only once. The chain carries TRBV5-5 and TRBJ1-3; D possibly corresponds to TRBD1 (6 bases). The CDR3 runs 16 residues. Trimming cost V 0 bases and J 0 bases, with 10 bases left between them. Germline assignment: CDR1 SGHKS and CDR2 YYEKEE (reference sequence). DNA for the CDR3: TGTGCCAGCAGCTTGGCTTCGGACAGCTCTGGAAACACCATATATTTT. This gives the protein CASSLASDSSGNTIYF.

J is TRBJ2-7 and V is TRBV9; 7 positions match TRBD1. CDR1 SGDLS and CDR2 YYNGEE come from the germline V gene. The CDR3 loop spans 15 amino acids. Trimming at V came to 2 bases and at J to 2 bases, leaving 7 bases not matched to a gene. CDR3 residues: CASSVGQGVAYEQYF. The CDR3 DNA is TGTGCCAGCAGCGTGGGGCAGGGGGTCGCCTACGAGCAGTACTTC.

This clone has more than one count but fewer than ten. This rearrangement joins TRBV6-6 to TRBJ2-3; a weak D match, TRBD2 (5 bases). The CDR3 contains 14 residues. CDR1 is MNHNY, CDR2 SVGAGI, per germline (reference sequence). Trimming pared 4 bases from V and 3 bases from J, leaving 11 bases between. This chain's CDR3 is CASSSTGTTDTQYF. In DNA, the CDR3 is TGTGCCAGCAGTTCTACGGGAACGACAGATACGCAGTATTTT.

This chain links TRBV7-2 with TRBJ2-1; 10 bases are a match to TRBD2. CDR1 and CDR2 (germline): SGHTA, FQGNSA. The trim removed 8 bases at V and 6 bases at J, leaving 7 bases unmatched. This CDR3 spans 14 amino acids. The CDR3, as DNA: TGTGCCAGCGGCTCGGGACTAGCGATCAATGAGCAGTTCTTC. Its translation: CASGSGLAINEQFF.

The gene calls are TRBV19 and TRBJ2-7; 7 bases fit TRBD1. The length of the CDR3 is 16 residues. Looked up from germline, CDR1 is LNHDA and CDR2 is SQIVND (reference sequence). J gave up 1 base and V 4 bases, and 10 bases lay outside the gene matches. The CDR3, as DNA: TGTGCCAGTAGTACTAACCGGGACAGTTGGTCCTACGAGCAGTACTTC. Translation: CASSTNRDSWSYEQYF.

The gene calls are TRBV11-2 and TRBJ2-2; 10 bases align to TRBD2. The CDR3 consists of 17 residues. Germline CDR1 is SGHAT and CDR2 is FQNNGV. With V trimmed by 6 bases and J by 1 base, 8 bases remained unmatched. The CDR3 region is CASSFLAGVVNTGELFF. The CDR3 DNA reads TGTGCCAGCAGTTTCCTAGCGGGAGTGGTGAACACCGGGGAGCTGTTTTTT. Full variable domain (remainder filled in from reference TRBV11-2 and TRBJ2-2): EAGVAQSPRYKIIEKRQSVAFWCNPISGHATLYWYQQILGQGPKLLIQFQNNGVVDDSQLPKDRFSAERLKGVDSTLKIQPAKLEDSAVYLCASSFLAGVVNTGELFFGEGSRLTVL.

This clone has only a few counts. The rearrangement uses TRBV4-1 and TRBJ2-5, with 9 nucleotides matching TRBD1. The germline V gene has CDR1 MGHRA and CDR2 YSYEKL. The ends lost 0 bases at V and 5 bases at J; junction bases unmatched: 4. The length of the CDR3 is 15 residues. CDR3 protein: CASSQEGTGMETQYF. The CDR3 DNA is TGCGCCAGCAGCCAAGAGGGGACAGGGATGGAGACCCAGTACTTC.

V usage is TRBV5-1 and J usage is TRBJ2-7; 10 bases are a match to TRBD1. From germline, CDR1 is SGHRS and CDR2 YFSETQ. This CDR3 has 15 amino acids. J was trimmed by 0 bases and V by 5 bases; bases with no gene match: 5. CDR3 coding DNA: TGCGCCAGCAGTTCCGGACAGGGGGGCTCCTACGAGCAGTACTTC. It yields the protein CASSSGQGGSYEQYF.

This clone was observed a single time. Here the CDR3 DNA reads TGTGCCAGCATTCAGGGGGGAAGAAACACTGAAGCTTTCTTT. Translation: CASIQGGRNTEAFF. The chain combines TRBV7-3 with TRBJ1-1; 7 nucleotides align to TRBD1. CDR1 and CDR2 (germline): SGHTA, FQGTGA. The CDR3 consists of 14 residues. J was trimmed by 2 bases and V by 7 bases; bases with no gene match: 7.

The chain links TRBV9 to TRBJ2-1; the match to TRBD2 covers 9 bases. Germline V CDR1 and CDR2: SGDLS, YYNGEE. The CDR3 extends over 17 amino acids. V gave up 1 base and J gave up 3 bases; unmatched junction bases: 8. The CDR3 coding sequence is TGTGCCAGCAGCGTAAAATTAGCGGGGGCCAACTACAATGAGCAGTTCTTC. This translates into CASSVKLAGANYNEQFF.